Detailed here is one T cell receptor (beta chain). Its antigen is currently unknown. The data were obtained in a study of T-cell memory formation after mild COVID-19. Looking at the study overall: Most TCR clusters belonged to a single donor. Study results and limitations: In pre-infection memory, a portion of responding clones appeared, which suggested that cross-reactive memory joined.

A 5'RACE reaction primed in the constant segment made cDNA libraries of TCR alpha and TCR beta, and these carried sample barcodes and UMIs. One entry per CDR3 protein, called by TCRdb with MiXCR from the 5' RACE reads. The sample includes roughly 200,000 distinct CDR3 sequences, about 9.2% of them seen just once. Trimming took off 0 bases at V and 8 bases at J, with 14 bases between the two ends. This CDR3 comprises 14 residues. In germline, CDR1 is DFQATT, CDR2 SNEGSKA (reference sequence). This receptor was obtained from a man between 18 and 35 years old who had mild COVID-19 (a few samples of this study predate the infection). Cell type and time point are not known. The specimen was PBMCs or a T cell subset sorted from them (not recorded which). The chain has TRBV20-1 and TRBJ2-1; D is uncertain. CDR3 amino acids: CSARDLRISDEQFF. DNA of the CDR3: TGCAGTGCTAGAGATTTACGGATTTCTGATGAGCAGTTCTTC.